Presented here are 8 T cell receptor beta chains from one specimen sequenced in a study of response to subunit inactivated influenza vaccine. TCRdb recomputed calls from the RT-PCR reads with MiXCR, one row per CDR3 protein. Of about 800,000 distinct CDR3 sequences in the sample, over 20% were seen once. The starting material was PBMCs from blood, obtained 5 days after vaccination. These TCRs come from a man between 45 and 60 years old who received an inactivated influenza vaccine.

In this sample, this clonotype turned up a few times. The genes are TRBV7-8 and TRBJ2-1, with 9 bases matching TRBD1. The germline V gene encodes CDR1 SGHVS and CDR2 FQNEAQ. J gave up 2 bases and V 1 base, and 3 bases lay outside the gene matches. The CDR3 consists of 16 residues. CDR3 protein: CASSLVGTGTYNEQFF. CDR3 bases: TGTGCCAGCAGCTTAGTGGGGACAGGGACCTACAATGAGCAGTTCTTC.

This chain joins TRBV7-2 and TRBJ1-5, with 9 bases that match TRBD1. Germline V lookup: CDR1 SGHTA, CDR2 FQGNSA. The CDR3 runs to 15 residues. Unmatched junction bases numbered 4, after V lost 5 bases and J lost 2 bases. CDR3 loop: CASSGQGSGNQPQHF. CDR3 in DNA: TGTGCCAGCAGCGGACAGGGGTCAGGCAATCAGCCCCAGCATTTT.

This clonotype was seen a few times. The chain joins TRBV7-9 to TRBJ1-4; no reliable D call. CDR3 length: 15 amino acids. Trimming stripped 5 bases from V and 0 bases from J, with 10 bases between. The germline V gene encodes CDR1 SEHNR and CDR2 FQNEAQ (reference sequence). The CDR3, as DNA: TGTGCCAGCAGCCCAACAGCGGCAACTAATGAAAAACTGTTTTTT. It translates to CASSPTAATNEKLFF.

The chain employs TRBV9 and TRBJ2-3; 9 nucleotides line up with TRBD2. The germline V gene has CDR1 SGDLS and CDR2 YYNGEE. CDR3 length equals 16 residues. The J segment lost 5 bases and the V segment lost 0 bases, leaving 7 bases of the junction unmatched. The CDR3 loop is CASSVAFSGGQDTQYF. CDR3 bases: TGTGCCAGCAGCGTAGCTTTTAGCGGGGGTCAAGATACGCAGTATTTT.

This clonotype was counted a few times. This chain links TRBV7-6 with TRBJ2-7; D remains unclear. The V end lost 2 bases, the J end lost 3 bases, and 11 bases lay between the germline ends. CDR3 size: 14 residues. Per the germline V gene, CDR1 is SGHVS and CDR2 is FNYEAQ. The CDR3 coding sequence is TGTGCCAGCAGCTTAAAGGCGGTGGGCTACGAGCAGTACTTC. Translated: CASSLKAVGYEQYF.

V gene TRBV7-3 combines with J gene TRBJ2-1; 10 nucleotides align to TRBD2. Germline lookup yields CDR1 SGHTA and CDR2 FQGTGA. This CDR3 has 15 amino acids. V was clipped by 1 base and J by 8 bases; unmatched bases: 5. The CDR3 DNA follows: TGTGCCAGCAGCTTAATCCCTAGCGGGAGCGATGAGCAGTTCTTC. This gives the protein CASSLIPSGSDEQFF.

As DNA, the CDR3 is TGTGCCAGCAGATTCTCCGGACAGGGGAATTCACCCCTCCACTTT. Protein product: CASRFSGQGNSPLHF. The chain links TRBV12-3 or TRBV12-4 to TRBJ1-6; 9 positions agree with TRBD1. The length of the CDR3 is 15 residues. The V gene end was trimmed by 6 bases and the J gene end by 7 bases; junction bases not matched to a gene: 7.

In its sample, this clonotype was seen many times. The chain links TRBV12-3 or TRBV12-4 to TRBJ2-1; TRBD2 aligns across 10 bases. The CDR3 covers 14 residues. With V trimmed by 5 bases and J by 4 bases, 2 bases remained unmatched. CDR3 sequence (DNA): TGTGCCAGCAGTCAGACTAGCGGGTACAATGAGCAGTTCTTC. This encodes CASSQTSGYNEQFF.